One and the same sample provided the 12 T cell receptor beta chains below, sequenced in a study of T cell repertoires in cytomegalovirus infection. For these TCRs, the target antigens are not known. TCRdb re-called the reads with MiXCR, one entry per CDR3 protein. The sample lists some 900,000 distinct CDR3 sequences, approximately 29% seen once, with roughly an eighth in the top ten. This material consisted of cultured CD8+ T cells from PBMCs, taken from culture after CMV antigen stimulation. These receptors came from a human donor in good health (CMV status not recorded). Some clones in this sample may be carry-over from other donors' samples.

This clonotype appeared a few times. This chain joins TRBV12-3 or TRBV12-4 and TRBJ2-5, with D possibly TRBD2 on 5 matching bases. There are 12 residues in the CDR3. Trimming left V 3 bases short and J 7 bases short, with 9 bases between. The CDR3 protein is CASSFEGRTQYF. In DNA form, the CDR3 reads TGTGCCAGCAGTTTTGAGGGCAGGACCCAGTACTTC.

There are a few counts of this clonotype. The chain joins TRBV12-3 or TRBV12-4 to TRBJ1-5; D unclear. The V gene lost 3 bases and the J gene lost 5 bases, with 14 bases spanning the gap. The CDR3 sequence is 15 residues long. The CDR3 sequence is CASSFDGPLYQPQHF. DNA of the CDR3: TGTGCCAGCAGTTTCGACGGGCCCCTCTATCAGCCCCAGCATTTT.

The chain joins TRBV6-6 to TRBJ2-3, with TRBD1 matching 7 bases. V lost 2 bases, J lost 0 bases, and 2 bases stayed unmatched. Looked up from germline, CDR1 is MNHNY and CDR2 is SVGAGI (reference sequence). The CDR3 extends over 15 amino acids. The CDR3 loop is CASSYEGASTDTQYF. CDR3 sequence (DNA): TGTGCCAGCAGTTACGAGGGGGCGAGCACAGATACGCAGTATTTT.

The genes are TRBV4-1 and TRBJ2-2; D not resolved. CDR1 is MGHRA, CDR2 YSYEKL, per germline. Trimming removed 0 bases at V and 7 bases at J, with 9 bases between. The CDR3 has 14 amino acids. CDR3 in DNA: TGCGCCAGCAGCCAAGATCCCTCGGGCGGGGAGCTGTTTTTT. Translation: CASSQDPSGGELFF.

This clonotype came up a few times. The CDR3 DNA sequence: TGTGCCAGCAGTTATGTGGCAGGGGAGATAGATACGCAGTATTTT. Its translation is CASSYVAGEIDTQYF. The chain recombines TRBV6-2 or TRBV6-3 with TRBJ2-3; a weak D match, TRBD1 (6 bases). This CDR3 region has 15 residues. CDR1 is MNHEY and CDR2 is SVGEGT in the germline V gene. Trimming removed 3 bases at V and 5 bases at J, with 15 bases between.

This clonotype was seen a few times. The chain recombines TRBV7-9 with TRBJ2-6; 7 bases match TRBD1. V lost 8 bases, J lost 0 bases, and 4 bases stayed unmatched. The CDR3 runs to 15 residues. From germline, CDR1 is SEHNR and CDR2 FQNEAQ (reference sequence). CDR3 DNA sequence: TGTGCCAGCCCAGGGGGTCCCTCTGGGGCCAACGTCCTGACTTTC. Translation gives CASPGGPSGANVLTF.

The table lists this clonotype with a few counts. The chain has TRBV7-9 and TRBJ2-3, with no clear D. Between the trimmed V and J ends, which lost 5 bases and 0 bases, there was a span of 12 bases. The CDR3 is 15 residues long. The germline gives CDR1 SEHNR, CDR2 FQNEAQ (reference sequence). The chain's CDR3 is CASSPERPSTDTQYF. The CDR3 DNA sequence: TGTGCCAGCAGCCCCGAACGGCCTAGCACAGATACGCAGTATTTT. Full variable domain (rest looked up from reference TRBV7-9 and TRBJ2-3): DTGVSQNPRHKITKRGQNVTFRCDPISEHNRLYWYRQTLGQGPEFLTYFQNEAQLEKSRLLSDRFSAERPKGSFSTLEIQRTEQGDSAMYLCASSPERPSTDTQYFGPGTRLTVL.

The sample holds many counts of this clonotype. J is TRBJ2-2 and V is TRBV7-2, with D possibly matching TRBD1 (6 bases). The germline CDR1 and CDR2 sequences are SGHTA and FQGNSA. V was cut by 1 base and J by 5 bases, with 14 bases left in between. This CDR3 contains 16 residues. CDR3 region: CASSLGGNRATGELFF. DNA of the CDR3: TGTGCCAGCAGCTTAGGGGGGAACAGGGCAACCGGGGAGCTGTTTTTT.

V gene TRBV6-6 combines with J gene TRBJ1-2; D gene ambiguous. This CDR3 comprises 14 residues. From germline, CDR1 is MNHNY and CDR2 SVGAGI (reference sequence). Trimming removed 0 bases from V and 6 bases from J, with 11 bases in between. CDR3 in amino acids: CASSYSTDSNGYTF. The CDR3 coding sequence is TGTGCCAGCAGTTACTCTACAGATTCAAATGGCTACACCTTC.

The genes are TRBV10-3 and TRBJ1-2; D is possibly TRBD1 (5 bases). CDR1 ENHRY and CDR2 SYGVKD come from the germline V gene. The CDR3 has 14 amino acids. V shed 7 bases and J shed 0 bases, with 12 bases lying between them. In DNA form, the CDR3 reads TGTGCCATCACCTCGACAGATTCTAACTATGGCTACACCTTC. Amino acid sequence: CAITSTDSNYGYTF.

This rearrangement joins TRBV4-3 to TRBJ2-1; TRBD2 agrees at 10 bases. The CDR3 runs 16 residues. V gave up 0 bases and J gave up 7 bases; unmatched junction bases: 6. Germline assignment: CDR1 LGHNA and CDR2 YSLEER. This CDR3 is CASSQDDTSGVNEQFF. The CDR3, as DNA: TGCGCCAGCAGCCAAGATGATACTAGCGGGGTGAATGAGCAGTTCTTC.

A note on this clonotype: At one boundary the junction diverges from the germline segment, which might be a read error. The genes are TRBV23-1 and TRBJ2-3; TRBD2 might be the D (6 bases). TRBV23-1 is sorted into the ORF group, with uncertain function. This CDR3 region has 19 residues. The CDR3 protein is CASSHPDGWADTSTDTRYF. The CDR3 DNA follows: TGCGCCAGCAGTCACCCCGACGGTTGGGCCGACACTAGCACAGATACGCGGTATTTT.